Below are 11 T cell receptor beta chains sequenced from a single sample in a study of response to subunit inactivated influenza vaccine. A single record per CDR3 protein comes from TCRdb applying MiXCR to the RT-PCR reads. The profile shows roughly 700,000 distinct CDR3 sequences, about 14% of them singletons. The sample here was PBMCs from blood, taken around 15 days before vaccination. The source of these receptors is a man aged 45 to 65 who received an inactivated influenza vaccine.

This clonotype was recorded many times. The gene calls are TRBV11-2 and TRBJ1-1; D is ambiguous. Germline CDR1 reads SGHAT; CDR2 reads FQNNGV. This CDR3 contains 13 residues. V lost 5 bases and J lost 0, with 7 bases in between. The chain's CDR3 is CASSRRVNTEAFF. The CDR3 nucleotides are TGTGCCAGCAGCCGGAGGGTGAACACTGAAGCTTTCTTT.

This clonotype has just a few counts. The CDR3: CASSDRQPRVNYGYTF. CDR3 nucleotide sequence: TGTGCCAGCAGTGACCGGCAACCCCGGGTCAACTATGGCTACACCTTC. The rearrangement joins TRBV6-1 to TRBJ1-2; D not resolved. Trimming pared 3 bases from V and 2 bases from J, leaving 16 bases between. The germline V gene has CDR1 MNHNS and CDR2 SASEGT. The CDR3 loop spans 16 amino acids.

The rearrangement uses TRBV4-2 and TRBJ1-3; TRBD1 aligns across 8 bases. CDR3 length: 14 residues. Losses at the gene ends were 6 bases for V and 3 bases for J; bases not matched to a gene: 4. Germline CDR1 LGHNA, CDR2 YNFKEQ. The chain's CDR3 is CASRPDRGGNTIYF. Here the CDR3 DNA reads TGTGCCAGCAGACCAGACAGGGGTGGAAACACCATATATTTT.

The table lists this clonotype with a few counts. This chain links TRBV7-8 with TRBJ2-1; D might be TRBD1 (6 bases). Per the germline V gene, CDR1 is SGHVS and CDR2 is FQNEAQ. The CDR3 is 16 residues long. Trimming removed 5 bases from V and 4 bases from J, with 18 bases in between. CDR3 sequence: CASSRTGQTTYNEQFF. The CDR3 DNA sequence: TGTGCCAGCAGCCGCACGGGACAAACTACATACAATGAGCAGTTCTTC. The whole variable domain, remainder taken from reference TRBV7-8 and TRBJ2-1, is GAGVSQSPRYKVAKRGQDVALRCDPISGHVSLFWYQQALGQGPEFLTYFQNEAQLDKSGLPSDRFFAERPEGSVSTLKIQRTQQEDSAVYLCASSRTGQTTYNEQFFGPGTRLTVL.

V and J are TRBV6-1 and TRBJ1-3, with 8 bases matching TRBD1. J lost 0 bases, V lost 5 bases, and 9 bases had no gene match. The CDR3 loop spans 17 amino acids. The germline CDR1 and CDR2 sequences are MNHNS and SASEGT. The CDR3 bases are TGTGCCAGCAGTCCTTCCGGGACAGGCTCCTCTGGAAACACCATATATTTT. This gives the protein CASSPSGTGSSGNTIYF.

This clonotype came up a few times. The CDR3 reads CASSKDRQQFF. In DNA form, the CDR3 reads TGTGCCAGCAGTAAAGACAGACAGCAGTTCTTC. The chain uses TRBV6-2 or TRBV6-3 and TRBJ2-1, with a possible D match to TRBD1 (5 bases). Trimming cost V 5 bases and J 11 bases, with 10 bases left between them. The CDR3 totals 11 residues. Germline CDR1 is MNHEY and CDR2 is SVGEGT.

The V call is TRBV19, the J call TRBJ2-4; D remains ambiguous. Germline CDR1 reads LNHDA; CDR2 reads SQIVND (reference sequence). The CDR3 has 17 residues. V lost 0 bases to trimming and J lost 0 bases, with 12 bases between them. The CDR3: CASSIDRQALAKNIQYF. DNA for the CDR3: TGTGCCAGTAGTATAGATCGTCAGGCGTTAGCCAAAAACATTCAGTACTTC.

A remark on this clonotype: The junction departs from the called germline gene at one end, perhaps through a read error. The chain couples TRBV7-7 to TRBJ2-1; 7 nucleotides align to TRBD1. Germline CDR1 is SSHAT and CDR2 is FNYEAQ (reference sequence). The CDR3 runs to 17 residues. The DNA for the CDR3 is TGTGCTAGCAGCTTAGCAGAGACAGGGAGACTTTACAATGAGCAGTTCTTC. It specifies CASSLAETGRLYNEQFF.

This clonotype was found a few times. This chain links TRBV10-3 with TRBJ2-7, with 8 bases lining up with TRBD1. The CDR3 is 12 residues long. V lost 3 bases to trimming and J lost 6 bases; unmatched junction nucleotides: 1. Germline CDR1 reads ENHRY; CDR2 reads SYGVKD. CDR3 nucleotide sequence: TGTGCCATCAGTGATGGACAGGGCGAGCAGTACTTC. This sequence encodes CAISDGQGEQYF.

This clonotype has just a few counts. V is TRBV12-3 or TRBV12-4 and J is TRBJ2-3, with 9 bases lining up with TRBD2. V gave up 7 bases and J gave up 3 bases; unmatched junction bases: 14. This CDR3 spans 17 amino acids. The CDR3 region is CASIPGQRGEGTDTQYF. The CDR3 coding sequence is TGTGCCAGCATCCCCGGCCAGCGGGGGGAAGGGACAGATACGCAGTATTTT.

In this sample, this clonotype turned up many times. The chain joins TRBV7-2 to TRBJ2-1; a weak D match, TRBD2 (5 bases). The ends were cut back, 5 bases at V and 0 bases at J, with 11 bases in the middle. From germline, CDR1 is SGHTA and CDR2 FQGNSA. CDR3 size: 15 residues. The DNA for the CDR3 is TGTGCCAGCAGCCCCGGAGGAGGCTCCTACAATGAGCAGTTCTTC. Translation gives CASSPGGGSYNEQFF. The variable domain in full, completed from reference TRBV7-2 and TRBJ2-1, reads GAGVSQSPSNKVTEKGKDVELRCDPISGHTALYWYRQSLGQGLEFLIYFQGNSAPDKSGLPSDRFSAERTGGSVSTLTIQRTQQEDSAVYLCASSPGGGSYNEQFFGPGTRLTVL.